These 3 T cell receptor beta chains were all obtained from the same sample, sequenced in a study of blood T cell repertoires in COVID-19. This table comes from immunoSEQ multiplex PCR, and its TCRdb copy is limited to in-frame clones, with some not included. The repertoire holds 90,000 to 110,000 clones, with 85% to 90% as singletons. The sequenced sample was peripheral blood. These receptors came from a man aged 50-59 years with acute or convalescent COVID-19.

The chain couples TRBV9 to TRBJ1-4; 7 nucleotides match TRBD1. This CDR3 contains 15 residues. Trimming at V came to 4 bases and at J to 7 bases, leaving 10 bases not matched to a gene. From germline, CDR1 is SGDLS and CDR2 YYNGEE. The CDR3 protein is CASSTEGARGEKLFF. The DNA of the CDR3 is TGTGCCAGCAGCACGGAGGGGGCGAGGGGTGAAAAACTGTTTTTT. Using reference TRBV9 and TRBJ1-4 for the parts outside the CDR3, the full variable domain is DSGVTQTPKHLITATGQRVTLRCSPRSGDLSVYWYQQSLDQGLQFLIQYYNGEERAKGNILERFSAQQFPDLHSELNLSSLELGDSALYFCASSTEGARGEKLFFGSGTQLSVL.

This clone was counted a single time. The rearrangement links TRBV12-5 to TRBJ2-3; 8 nucleotides agree with TRBD2. V dropped 7 bases and J dropped 4; count of bases not matched to a gene: 13. The length of the CDR3 is 16 residues. From germline, CDR1 is LGHNT and CDR2 FRNRAP. CDR3 loop: CASVPPRSGGPDTQYF. CDR3 sequence (DNA): TGTGCTAGTGTTCCGCCGCGTTCGGGGGGGCCAGATACGCAGTATTTT.

The CDR3: CASSPTRQGAREELFF. The CDR3, as DNA: TGTGCCAGCAGCCCGACTAGACAGGGGGCTCGGGAGGAGCTGTTTTTT. The V and J genes are TRBV5-5 and TRBJ2-2, with TRBD1 matching over 10 bases. Trimming cost V 4 bases and J 10 bases; bases outside gene matches: 13. The length of the CDR3 is 16 residues. Germline V lookup: CDR1 SGHKS, CDR2 YYEKEE (reference sequence).